This TCR beta chain derives from a study of human T cells and chemical hapten exposure. General study points: DPC sensitization produced no change in TCRs with frequency above 1 in 1000. Against controls, expanded TCRs gave rise to significantly more large CDR3 similarity clusters.

Worth noting for this clonotype: Its matching antigen is unknown.

From the RACE reads, TCRdb called clonotypes with MiXCR, one entry per CDR3 protein. The sample comprises fewer than 60,000 distinct CDR3 sequences, around 10% of which are singletons, and approximately 4% rests with the top ten. Time point indicated: pre-sensitization, week 0. Described treatment: therapeutic diphenylcyclopropenone sensitization with weekly scalp DPC. Whole blood that had not been fractionated was the source of extracted total RNA. This CDR3 region has 14 residues. V trimming: 5 bases; J trimming: 4 bases; junction bases outside the gene matches: 6. The germline V gene has CDR1 SGHTA and CDR2 FQGNSA.

This receptor was identified in a woman aged 40 to 49 with alopecia areata. Some clones in this sample may be carry-over from other donors' samples. This specimen consisted of whole blood, obtained in connection with sensitization to the hapten diphenylcyclopropenone (DPC). J is TRBJ2-7 and V is TRBV7-2; 9 nucleotides match TRBD1. CDR3 bases: TGTGCCAGCAGCCGCCGACAGGGGGGTTACGAGCAGTACTTC. Protein product: CASSRRQGGYEQYF.